This TCR beta chain was observed in a study of T cell responses to AZD1222 COVID-19 vaccine. J lost 1 base, V lost 8 bases, and 8 bases had no gene match. Germline V CDR1 and CDR2: LNHNV, YYDKDF (reference sequence). This CDR3 spans 15 amino acids. Study outcomes and limitations: A reported finding is that nearly half of spike-specific TCRs target unmutated variant regions. Vaccine-associated CD4 TCRs spanned spike, dominant at 160-218 and 743-854. Following two doses of AZD1222, Spike-specific TCR breadth and depth rose. Most donors were white British, females outnumbered males, and clonal diversity was possibly underestimated.

Libraries were prepared by immunoSEQ multiplex PCR; TCRdb keeps only in-frame clonotypes and omits some of them. Of 120,000 to 150,000 clones detected, under 95% appear once; the ten largest clones hold around 2.8%. About this clone: Its antigen remains unknown.

The chain has TRBV15 and TRBJ2-3, with TRBD2 matching over 8 bases. The sequence was collected from an adult in good health. The specimen was peripheral blood, collected on day 0 of MenACWY control vaccination. The CDR3 DNA reads as TGTGCCACCGACCCCGGGCGGGGGGGCACAGATACGCAGTATTTT. Protein sequence: CATDPGRGGTDTQYF.